Sequencing of this T cell receptor beta chain was carried out in a study of brain T cells in children with intractable seizures. General study findings and limits: Pre-surgery blood may have been undersampled, hiding some clones. Viral specificity was inferred only from CDR3 similarity; HCMV serostatus was unknown.

Sequenced by immunoSEQ multiplex PCR; TCRdb stores in-frame clones only, minus some. The sample records 7,500 to 9,500 clones, 69% being singletons. Comment on this clone: The antigen is undetermined.

Surgery cases with the highest brain T cell transcript signatures were chosen for sequencing. Before surgery, patients took at least one anti-epileptic drug. Sequencing used resected brain tissue, obtained at surgery. The TCR was taken from a girl aged 2-9 years with tuberous sclerosis and intractable seizures.

This CDR3 reads CASSLESSWLAGRQETQYF. DNA for the CDR3: TGTGCCAGCAGCTTAGAATCATCGTGGCTAGCGGGGAGACAAGAGACCCAGTACTTC. The chain is built from TRBV11-2 and TRBJ2-5; TRBD2 matches 9 bases. Trimming removed 0 bases from V and 2 bases from J; junction bases left unmatched: 13. Germline V gene sequence: CDR1 SGHAT, CDR2 FQNNGV. This CDR3 contains 19 residues.